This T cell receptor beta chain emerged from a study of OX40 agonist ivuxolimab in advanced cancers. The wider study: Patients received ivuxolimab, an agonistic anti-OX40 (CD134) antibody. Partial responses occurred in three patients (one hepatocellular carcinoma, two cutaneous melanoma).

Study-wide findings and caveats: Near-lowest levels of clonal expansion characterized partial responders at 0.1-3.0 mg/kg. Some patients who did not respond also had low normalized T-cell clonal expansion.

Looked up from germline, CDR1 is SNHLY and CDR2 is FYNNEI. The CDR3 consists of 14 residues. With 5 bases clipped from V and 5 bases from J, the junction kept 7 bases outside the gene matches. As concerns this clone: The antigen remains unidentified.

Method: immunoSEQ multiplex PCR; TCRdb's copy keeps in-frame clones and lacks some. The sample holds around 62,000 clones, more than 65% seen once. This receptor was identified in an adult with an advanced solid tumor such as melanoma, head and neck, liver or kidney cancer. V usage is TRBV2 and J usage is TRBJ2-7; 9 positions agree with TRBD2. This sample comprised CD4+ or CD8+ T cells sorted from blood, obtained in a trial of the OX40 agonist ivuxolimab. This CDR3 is CASSKREVLDEQYF. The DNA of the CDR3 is TGTGCCAGCAGTAAGCGGGAGGTGTTAGACGAGCAGTACTTC.